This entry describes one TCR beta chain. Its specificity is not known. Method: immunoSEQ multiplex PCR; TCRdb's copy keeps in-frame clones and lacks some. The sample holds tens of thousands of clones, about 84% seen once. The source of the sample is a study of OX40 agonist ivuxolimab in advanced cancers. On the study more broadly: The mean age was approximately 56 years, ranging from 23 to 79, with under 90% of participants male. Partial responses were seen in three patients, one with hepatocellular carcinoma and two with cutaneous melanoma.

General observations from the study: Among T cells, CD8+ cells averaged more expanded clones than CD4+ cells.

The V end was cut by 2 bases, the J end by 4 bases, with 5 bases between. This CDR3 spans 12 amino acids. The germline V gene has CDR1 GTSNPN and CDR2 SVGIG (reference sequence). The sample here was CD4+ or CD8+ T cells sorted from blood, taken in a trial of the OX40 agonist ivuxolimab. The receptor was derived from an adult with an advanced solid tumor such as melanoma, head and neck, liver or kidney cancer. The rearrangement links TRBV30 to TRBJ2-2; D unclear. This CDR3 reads CAWSPGTGELFF. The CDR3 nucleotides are TGTGCCTGGAGTCCGGGCACCGGGGAGCTGTTTTTT.